By share, the clone carrying this T cell receptor beta chain ranks as medium-sized (0.01 to 0.1%). Its cognate antigen is unknown. Trimming at V came to 5 bases and at J to 7 bases, leaving 13 bases not matched to a gene. Per germline, CDR1 SGHNT and CDR2 YENEEA. The CDR3 is 15 residues long. This specimen comes from a study of T cells in localized non-small cell lung cancer. Clones were read by immunoSEQ multiplex PCR, and TCRdb kept only the in-frame ones, dropping some. The table lists about 1,700 clones, about 20% of them singletons. Findings and caveats of the study: When the top 100 tumor clones were examined, a median around 58 of them also appeared in the adjacent lung, which was paired and uninvolved. A denser population of T cells in blood accompanied longer overall survival.

The gene calls are TRBV11-3 and TRBJ1-1; 7 bases fit TRBD1. This TCR was sampled from a man aged 18 to 49 with stage I lung adenocarcinoma. The input for sequencing was normal lung tissue next to the tumor, taken before any cancer treatment. The CDR3 nucleotides are TGTGCCAGCAGCGAAACCTTAAGGCGGGACAGTGAAGCTTTCTTT. This sequence encodes CASSETLRRDSEAFF.